This T cell receptor beta chain is from a study of tissue T cells after allogeneic stem cell transplantation. General observations from the study: Tissue-detected TCR repertoire was only partly captured by blood and spleen T cells. Alloreactivity or antigen specificity of tissue TCRs was not determined; some clones might be host cells.

Worth noting for this clone: Its antigen is unknown. The germline and genes are mouse ones. The read comes to an end 1 residue before the CDR3 does, leaving the germline J gene to fill in the end.

The V gene end was trimmed by 6 bases and the J gene end by 0 bases; junction bases not matched to a gene: 2. Germline lookup yields CDR1 NNHNN and CDR2 SYGAGS (reference sequence). This CDR3 contains 15 residues. Survey-depth TCRbeta CDR3 sequencing reported V/J genes and productive frequencies. Measured with immunoSEQ multiplex PCR; TCRdb has only the in-frame clones, and not every one. The sample holds under 6,000 clones, more than 40% seen once. The time point here: mouse harvest day 7 after allogeneic transplant. Mouse grafts combined 10^7 T-cell-depleted bone marrow cells with 10^6 splenic CD5+ T cells.

The chain has TRBV13-2 and TRBJ2-2; TRBD2 matches 10 bases. The clonotype comes from a female BALB/c mouse given C57BL/6 T cells with graft-versus-host disease after an allogeneic hematopoietic cell transplant. Sequences were obtained from gut tissue. CDR3 bases read: TGTGCCAGCGTTGACTGGGGGGCAAACACCGGGCAGCTCTAC. It encodes CASVDWGANTGQLY. Given in full, the CDR3 is CASVDWGANTGQLYF.